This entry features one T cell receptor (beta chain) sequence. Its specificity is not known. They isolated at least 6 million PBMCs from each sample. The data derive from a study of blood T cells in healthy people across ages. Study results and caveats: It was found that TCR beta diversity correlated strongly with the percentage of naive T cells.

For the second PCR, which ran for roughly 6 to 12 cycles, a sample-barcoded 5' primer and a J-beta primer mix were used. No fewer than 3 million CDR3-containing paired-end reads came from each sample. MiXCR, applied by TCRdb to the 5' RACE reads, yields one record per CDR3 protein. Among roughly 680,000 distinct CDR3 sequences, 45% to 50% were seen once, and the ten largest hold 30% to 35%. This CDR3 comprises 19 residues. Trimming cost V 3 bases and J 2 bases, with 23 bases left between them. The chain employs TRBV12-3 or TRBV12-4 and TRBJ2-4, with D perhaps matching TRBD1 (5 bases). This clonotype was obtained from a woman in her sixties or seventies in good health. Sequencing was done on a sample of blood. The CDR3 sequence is CASSFFSLGPDGSKNIQYF. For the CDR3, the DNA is TGTGCCAGCAGTTTTTTTTCTTTGGGGCCAGACGGATCCAAAAACATTCAGTACTTC.